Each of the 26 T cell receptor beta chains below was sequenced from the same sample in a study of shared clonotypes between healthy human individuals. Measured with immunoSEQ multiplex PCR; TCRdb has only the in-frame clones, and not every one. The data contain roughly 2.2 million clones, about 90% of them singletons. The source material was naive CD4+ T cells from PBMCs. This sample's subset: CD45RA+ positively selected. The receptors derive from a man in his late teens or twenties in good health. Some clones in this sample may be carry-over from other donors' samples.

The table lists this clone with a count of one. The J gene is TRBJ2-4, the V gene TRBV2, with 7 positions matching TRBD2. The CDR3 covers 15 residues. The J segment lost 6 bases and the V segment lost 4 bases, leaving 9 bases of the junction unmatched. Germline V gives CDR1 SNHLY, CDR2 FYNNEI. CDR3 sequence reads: CASSGMAGVPNIQYF. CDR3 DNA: TGTGCCAGCAGTGGTATGGCGGGAGTACCAAACATTCAGTACTTC.

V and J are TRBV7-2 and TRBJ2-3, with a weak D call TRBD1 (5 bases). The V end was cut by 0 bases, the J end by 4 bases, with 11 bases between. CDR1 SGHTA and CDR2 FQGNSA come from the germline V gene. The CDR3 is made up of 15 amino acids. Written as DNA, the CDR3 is TGTGCCAGCAGCTTAGCGTCCCGCAGGGCAGATACGCAGTATTTT. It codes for CASSLASRRADTQYF.

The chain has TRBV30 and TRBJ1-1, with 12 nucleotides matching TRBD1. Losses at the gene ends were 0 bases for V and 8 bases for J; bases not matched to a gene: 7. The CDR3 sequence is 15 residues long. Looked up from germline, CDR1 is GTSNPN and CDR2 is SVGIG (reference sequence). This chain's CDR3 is CAWSVPGTGGREAFF. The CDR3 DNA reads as TGTGCCTGGAGTGTACCCGGGACAGGGGGCCGAGAAGCTTTCTTT.

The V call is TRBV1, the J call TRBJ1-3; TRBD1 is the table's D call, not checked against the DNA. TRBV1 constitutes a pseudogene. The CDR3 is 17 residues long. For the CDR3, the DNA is TGCACCAGCAGCCAAGCTCAAACAGGGGGCGGTGGAAACACCATATATTTT. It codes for CTSSQAQTGGGGNTIYF.

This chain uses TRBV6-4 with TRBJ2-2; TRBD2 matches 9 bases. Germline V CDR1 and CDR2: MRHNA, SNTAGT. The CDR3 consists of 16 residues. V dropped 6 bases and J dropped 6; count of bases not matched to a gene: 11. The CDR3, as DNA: TGTGCCAGCAGGACTAGCGGTATCCTCCCCCCCGGGGAGCTGTTTTTT. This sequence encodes CASRTSGILPPGELFF.

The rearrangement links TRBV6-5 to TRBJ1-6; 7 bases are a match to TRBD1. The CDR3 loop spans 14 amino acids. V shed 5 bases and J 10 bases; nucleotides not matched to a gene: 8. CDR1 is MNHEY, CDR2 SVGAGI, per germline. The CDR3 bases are TGTGCCAGCAGTGCACGGGACAGAGGGTCACCCCTCCACTTT. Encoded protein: CASSARDRGSPLHF.

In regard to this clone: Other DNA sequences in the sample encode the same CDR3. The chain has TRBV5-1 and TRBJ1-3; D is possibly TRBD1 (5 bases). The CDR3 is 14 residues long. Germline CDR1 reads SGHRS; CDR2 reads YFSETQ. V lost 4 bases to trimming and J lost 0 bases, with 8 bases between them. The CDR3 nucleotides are TGCGCCAGCAGCAGCGGGGCCTCTGGAAACACCATATATTTT. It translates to CASSSGASGNTIYF.

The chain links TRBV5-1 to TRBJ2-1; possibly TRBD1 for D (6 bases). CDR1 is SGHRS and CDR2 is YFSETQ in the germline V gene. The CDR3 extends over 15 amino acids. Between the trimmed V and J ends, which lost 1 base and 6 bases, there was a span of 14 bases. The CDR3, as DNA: TGCGCCAGCAGCTTGTGGGCAGGGGATAGCAATGAGCAGTTCTTC. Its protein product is CASSLWAGDSNEQFF.

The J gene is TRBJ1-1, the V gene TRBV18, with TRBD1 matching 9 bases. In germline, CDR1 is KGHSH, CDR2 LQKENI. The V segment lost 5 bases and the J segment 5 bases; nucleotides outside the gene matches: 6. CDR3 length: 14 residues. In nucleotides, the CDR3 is TGTGCCAGCTCAACAGGGGGCTGGGGGACTGAAGCTTTCTTT. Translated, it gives CASSTGGWGTEAFF. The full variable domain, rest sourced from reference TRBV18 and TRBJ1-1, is NAGVMQNPRHLVRRRGQEARLRCSPMKGHSHVYWYRQLPEEGLKFMVYLQKENIIDESGMPKERFSAEFPKEGPSILRIQQVVRGDSAAYFCASSTGGWGTEAFFGQGTRLTVV.

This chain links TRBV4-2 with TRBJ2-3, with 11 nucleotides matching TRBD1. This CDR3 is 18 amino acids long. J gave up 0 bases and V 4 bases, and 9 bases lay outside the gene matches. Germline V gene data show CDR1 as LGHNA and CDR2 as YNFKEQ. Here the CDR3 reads CASSPMPGQGESTDTQYF. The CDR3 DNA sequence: TGTGCCAGCAGCCCTATGCCGGGACAGGGGGAGAGCACAGATACGCAGTATTTT.

The CDR3 coding sequence is TGTGCCAGCAGCATAGAGGGGACGCCCCAAGAGACCCAGTACTTC. This codes for CASSIEGTPQETQYF. The chain employs TRBV5-6 and TRBJ2-5, with D tentatively TRBD1 or TRBD2 (5 bases each). Germline loops: CDR1 SGHDT, CDR2 YYEEEE. The CDR3 has 15 residues. V lost 4 bases, J lost 1 base, and 14 bases lay in between.

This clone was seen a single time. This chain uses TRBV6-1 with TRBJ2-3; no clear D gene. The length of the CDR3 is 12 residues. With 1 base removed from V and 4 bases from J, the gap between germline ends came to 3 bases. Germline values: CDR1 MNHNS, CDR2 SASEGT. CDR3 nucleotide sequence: TGTGCCAGCAGTGAAGGTGCAGATACGCAGTATTTT. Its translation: CASSEGADTQYF.

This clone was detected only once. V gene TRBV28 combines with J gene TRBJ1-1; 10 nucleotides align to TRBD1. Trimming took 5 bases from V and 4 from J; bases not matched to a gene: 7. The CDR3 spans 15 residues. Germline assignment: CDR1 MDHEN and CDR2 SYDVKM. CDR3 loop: CASSTPGQGPTEAFF. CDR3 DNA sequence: TGTGCCAGCAGTACCCCGGGACAGGGGCCCACTGAAGCTTTCTTT.

The CDR3 loop reads CASSHPQGLGIAGELFF. DNA for the CDR3: TGTGCCAGCAGTCATCCCCAGGGTCTCGGCATAGCCGGGGAGCTGTTTTTT. This sequence joins TRBV7-2 and TRBJ2-2; D might be TRBD1 (5 bases). The CDR3 runs to 17 residues. Looked up from germline, CDR1 is SGHTA and CDR2 is FQGNSA. The V end was cut by 6 bases, the J end by 6 bases, with 23 bases between.

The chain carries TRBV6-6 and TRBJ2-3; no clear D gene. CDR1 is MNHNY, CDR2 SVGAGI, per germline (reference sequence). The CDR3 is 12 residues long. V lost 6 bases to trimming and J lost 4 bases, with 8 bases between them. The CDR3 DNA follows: TGTGCCAGCAGCCATACTCCAGATACGCAGTATTTT. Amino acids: CASSHTPDTQYF.

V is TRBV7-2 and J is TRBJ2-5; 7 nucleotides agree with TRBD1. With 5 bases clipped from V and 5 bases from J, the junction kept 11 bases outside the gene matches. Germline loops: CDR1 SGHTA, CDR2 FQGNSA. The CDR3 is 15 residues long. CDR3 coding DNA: TGTGCCAGCAGCGAAAGACAGGGATTACGGGAGACCCAGTACTTC. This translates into CASSERQGLRETQYF.

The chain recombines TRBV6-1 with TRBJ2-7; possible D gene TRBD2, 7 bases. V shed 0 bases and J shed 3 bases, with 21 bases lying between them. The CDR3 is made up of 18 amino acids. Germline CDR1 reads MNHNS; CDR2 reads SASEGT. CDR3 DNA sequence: TGTGCCAGCAGTGAAGCGAGGGGGGGCGGGAGCCTTTTCTACGAGCAGTACTTC. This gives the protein CASSEARGGGSLFYEQYF.

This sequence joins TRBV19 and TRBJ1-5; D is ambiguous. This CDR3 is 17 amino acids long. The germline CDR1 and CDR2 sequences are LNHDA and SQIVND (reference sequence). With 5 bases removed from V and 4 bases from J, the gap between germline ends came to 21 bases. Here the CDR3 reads CASSSHLSAGRNQPQHF. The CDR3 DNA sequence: TGTGCCAGTAGTTCCCACCTTTCTGCGGGGAGAAATCAGCCCCAGCATTTT.

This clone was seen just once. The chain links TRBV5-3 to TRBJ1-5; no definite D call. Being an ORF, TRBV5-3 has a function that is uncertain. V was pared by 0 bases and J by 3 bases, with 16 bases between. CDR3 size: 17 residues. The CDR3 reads CARSLAIWRQPNQPQHF. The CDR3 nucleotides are TGTGCCAGAAGCTTGGCAATCTGGAGGCAGCCCAATCAGCCCCAGCATTTT.

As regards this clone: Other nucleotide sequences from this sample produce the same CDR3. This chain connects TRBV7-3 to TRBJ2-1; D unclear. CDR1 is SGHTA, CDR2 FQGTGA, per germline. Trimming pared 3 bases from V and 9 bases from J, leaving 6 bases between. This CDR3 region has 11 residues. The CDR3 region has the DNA TGTGCCAGCAGCTTCGGTGGTGAGCAGTTCTTC. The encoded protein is CASSFGGEQFF. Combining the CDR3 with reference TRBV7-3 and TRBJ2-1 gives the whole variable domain GAGVSQTPSNKVTEKGKYVELRCDPISGHTALYWYRQSLGQGPEFLIYFQGTGAADDSGLPNDRFFAVRPEGSVSTLKIQRTERGDSAVYLCASSFGGEQFFGPGTRLTVL.

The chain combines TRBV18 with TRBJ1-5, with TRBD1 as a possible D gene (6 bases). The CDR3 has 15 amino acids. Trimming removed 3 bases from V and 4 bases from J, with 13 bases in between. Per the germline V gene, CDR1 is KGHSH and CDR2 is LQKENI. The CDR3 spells CASSPPGTTNQPQHF. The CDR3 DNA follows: TGTGCCAGCTCACCGCCGGGGACAACAAATCAGCCCCAGCATTTT.

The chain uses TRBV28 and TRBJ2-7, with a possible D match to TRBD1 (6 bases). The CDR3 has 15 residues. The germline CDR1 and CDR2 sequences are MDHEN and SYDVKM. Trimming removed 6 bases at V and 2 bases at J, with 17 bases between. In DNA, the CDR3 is TGTGCCAGCAGCCCAACAGGGAGTTTCACCTACGAGCAGTACTTC. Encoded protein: CASSPTGSFTYEQYF.

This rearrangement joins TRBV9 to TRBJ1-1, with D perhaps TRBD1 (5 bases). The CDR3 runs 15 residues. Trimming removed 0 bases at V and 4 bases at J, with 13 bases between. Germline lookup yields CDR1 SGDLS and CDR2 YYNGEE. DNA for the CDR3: TGTGCCAGCAGCGTAGACTACCTTGGGGGCACTGAAGCTTTCTTT. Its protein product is CASSVDYLGGTEAFF.

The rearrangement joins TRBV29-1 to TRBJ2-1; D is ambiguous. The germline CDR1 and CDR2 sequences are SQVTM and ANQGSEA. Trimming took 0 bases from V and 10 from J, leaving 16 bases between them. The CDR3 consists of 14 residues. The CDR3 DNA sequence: TGCAGCGTTGAAGATTGGGCAGGTGGGGAAGAGCAGTTCTTC. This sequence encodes CSVEDWAGGEEQFF.

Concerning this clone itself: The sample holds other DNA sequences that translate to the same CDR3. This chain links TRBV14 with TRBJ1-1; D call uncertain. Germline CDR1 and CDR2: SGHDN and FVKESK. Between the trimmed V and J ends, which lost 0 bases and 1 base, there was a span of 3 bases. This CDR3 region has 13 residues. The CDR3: CASSQEWNTEAFF. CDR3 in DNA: TGTGCCAGCAGCCAAGAGTGGAACACTGAAGCTTTCTTT.

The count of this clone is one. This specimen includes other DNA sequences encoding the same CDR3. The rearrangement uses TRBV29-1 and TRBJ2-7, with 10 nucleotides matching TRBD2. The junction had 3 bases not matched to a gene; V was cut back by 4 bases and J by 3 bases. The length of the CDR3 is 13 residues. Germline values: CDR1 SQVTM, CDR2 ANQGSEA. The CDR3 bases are TGCAGCGTTGCCGGACTAGCGGTCTACGAGCAGTACTTC. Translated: CSVAGLAVYEQYF.